This is a list of T cell receptor beta chains from one sample in a study of blood T cell repertoires in COVID-19. Here immunoSEQ multiplex PCR was the method, and the copy in TCRdb shows in-frame clones only, minus some. This sample has approximately 130,000 clones, with approximately 85% found just once. Sequenced material: peripheral blood. These receptors came from a human donor in a cohort sampled during active COVID-19. Both conserved end residues are part of each CDR3. A D gene is named only where the DNA matches it firmly. Where a row states a size, it is once, few, many or the class of an expanded clone; other rows omit it.

clone size | D gene | J gene | V gene | CDR3 protein | CDR3 DNA
. | . | TRBJ1-2 | TRBV4-3 | CASSQGPGNGYTF | TGCGCCAGCAGCCAAGGCCCAGGGAATGGCTACACCTTC
. | . | TRBJ1-6 | TRBV7-8 | CASSLVPRTEYNSPLHF | TGTGCCAGCAGCTTAGTGCCGAGGACAGAGTATAATTCACCCCTCCACTTT
. | TRBD2 | TRBJ2-5 | TRBV4-3 | CASSQDKRSGQETQYF | TGCGCCAGCAGCCAAGATAAGCGTAGCGGGCAAGAGACCCAGTACTTC
. | TRBD1 | TRBJ2-1 | TRBV19 | CASSTLTGAGPYNEQFF | TGTGCCAGTAGTACTCTGACAGGGGCAGGCCCCTACAATGAGCAGTTCTTC
. | TRBD2 | TRBJ2-3 | TRBV11-3 | CASSPSLAGPGDTQYF | TGTGCCAGCAGCCCGTCCCTAGCGGGTCCCGGAGATACGCAGTATTTT
. | TRBD1 | TRBJ1-2 | TRBV5-4 | CASSSPDRDSGGYTF | TGTGCCAGCAGCTCCCCCGACAGGGATAGTGGCGGCTACACCTTC
. | . | TRBJ1-2 | TRBV5-6 | CASSLAGPTWGYTF | TGTGCCAGCAGCTTGGCAGGCCCCACGTGGGGCTACACCTTC
. | . | TRBJ2-1 | TRBV28 | CASSLAGSTSYNEQFF | TGTGCCAGCAGTCTAGCAGGTAGCACTTCCTACAATGAGCAGTTCTTC
. | TRBD2 | TRBJ2-5 | TRBV7-2 | CASSLGLAGGQETQYF | TGTGCCAGCAGCTTGGGACTAGCGGGGGGGCAAGAGACCCAGTACTTC
. | . | TRBJ2-7 | TRBV5-8 | CASSLYYEQYF | TGTGCCAGCAGCTTGTACTACGAGCAGTACTTC
few | TRBD1 | TRBJ2-7 | TRBV5-1 | CASRGDSDYEQYF | TGCGCCAGCAGGGGGGACAGCGACTACGAGCAGTACTTC
. | . | TRBJ2-5 | TRBV5-4 | CASSGGETQYF | TGTGCCAGCAGCGGCGGGGAGACCCAGTACTTC
. | TRBD1 | TRBJ1-3 | TRBV7-8 | CASSRGTGGSTIYF | TGTGCCAGCAGCCGAGGGACAGGGGGTTCGACCATATATTTT
. | TRBD2 | TRBJ2-5 | TRBV2 | CASSASGGTQYF | TGTGCCAGCAGTGCCAGCGGGGGGACCCAGTACTTC
. | . | TRBJ1-6 | TRBV10-2 | CASSDLLNSPLHF | TGCGCCAGCAGTGACCTACTGAATTCACCCCTCCACTTT
. | . | TRBJ1-1 | TRBV19 | CASSISTATEAFF | TGTGCCAGTAGTATTAGTACAGCCACTGAAGCTTTCTTT
. | . | TRBJ1-4 | TRBV14 | CASSQAIGREKLFF | TGTGCCAGCAGCCAAGCGATCGGGAGAGAAAAACTGTTTTTT